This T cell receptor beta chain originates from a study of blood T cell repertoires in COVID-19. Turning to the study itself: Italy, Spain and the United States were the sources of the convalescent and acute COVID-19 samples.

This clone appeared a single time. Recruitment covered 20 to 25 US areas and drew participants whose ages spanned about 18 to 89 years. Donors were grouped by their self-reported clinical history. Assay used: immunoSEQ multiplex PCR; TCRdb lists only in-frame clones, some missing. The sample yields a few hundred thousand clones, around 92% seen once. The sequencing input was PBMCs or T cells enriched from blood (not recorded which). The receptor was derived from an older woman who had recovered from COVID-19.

The CDR3 is CAWTGQGSDTQYF. The CDR3 DNA is TGTGCCTGGACGGGACAGGGGTCAGATACGCAGTATTTT. The J gene is TRBJ2-3, the V gene TRBV30; 10 bases line up with TRBD1. The CDR3 is 13 amino acids. With 4 bases clipped from V and 4 bases from J, the junction kept 2 bases outside the gene matches. Germline assignment: CDR1 GTSNPN and CDR2 SVGIG (reference sequence).